Sequencing of this TCR beta chain was carried out in a study of shared clonotypes between healthy human individuals (dated by TCRdb to about 2020). As for the study more broadly: Three men and two women, aged 18 to 49 years, made up the cohort. To estimate repertoire size and how much clonotype sharing occurs between individuals, the study deeply sequenced the blood TCR repertoires of five healthy adults. Libraries were prepared and TCR repertoires were sequenced by different laboratories using diverse techniques, in order to increase sequencing depth and limit assay-specific biases. Per donor, leukapheresis produced somewhere between about 0.94 and 9.5 billion PBMCs. Broad study findings and their caveats: The small number of donors limited the genetic and exposure-history diversity represented. Sampling was restricted to blood, and TCR repertoires in tissue are likely to differ from TCR repertoires in blood. Based on pairwise subsampling, the degree of clonotype sharing among donors was expected to be affected by sequencing depth.

The CDR3 numbers 15 residues from cysteine through phenylalanine. The read is trimmed to its CDR3 DNA, 45 bases read in frame from base 1. Taken from the germline V gene, the CDR1 and CDR2 loops are MDHEN and SYDVKM. Deletion took 6 bases off V and 4 bases off J, with a span of 16 bases between the germline ends. Donors were healthy HIV-negative adults with no recently reported acute infections or vaccinations. Only Caucasian adults living in Nashville, Tennessee, USA were represented among the donors. For unsorted samples, 100 million or so PBMCs were counted, and genomic DNA was extracted using the QIAamp DNA Blood Mini kit. Blood was obtained by leukapheresis, after which PBMCs were separated by Ficoll-Histopaque density gradient centrifugation and cryopreserved in liquid nitrogen vapor phase. Using the deep immunoSEQ assay, multiplex PCR amplified TCR CDR3 regions from genomic DNA. Extracted genomic DNA from each cell subset was spread evenly across all wells of several immunoSEQ 96-well plates, with each plate serving as a replicate. Each replicate PCR for unsorted PBMC received around 330 ng genomic DNA, equal to approximately 30,000 T cell genomes. Ten immunoSEQ deep assay plates were used to sequence the unsorted PBMC genomic DNA. Purified libraries were quantified with a Qubit 3.0 fluorometer, sized on a Bioanalyzer 2100, and re-quantified with the KAPA Library Quantification kit. A separate single-read 150-cycle Illumina NextSeq 550 flow cell was used to sequence each immunoSEQ 96-well plate. In the authors' own workflow: Because only junctional sequences without quality scores were contained in the immunoSEQ output, filtering matching that applied to full-length reads could not be performed. To assign V/J genes and CDR3, sequences were annotated against IMGT germline references using PyIR, a Python wrapper for IgBLAST v1.9. Reads were filtered out if the reads had weak V/J assignments (E-value above 1e-6), no CDR3, stop codons, out-of-frame junctions, or ambiguous translated residues. V3J clonotypes were defined by identical inferred V gene, J gene, and CDR3 amino acid sequence. Percentage overlap between repertoires was computed as shared unique clonotypes divided by the size of the smaller repertoire. RTK rarefaction, the Chao1 estimator, and Recon v2.1 estimates of unobserved clonotypes were used to assess repertoire richness. TCRdb holds this immuneACCESS table with in-frame rearrangements only. Some clones are missing; in checked studies, unresolved V genes explain under half, and the rest has no known cause. V and J calls and clone size are as listed in that table; D and trimming were resolved from the DNA. For this sample the table gives 90,000 to 100,000 clones, of which roughly half were detected only once. About 15% of the sample comes from the top ten.

As concerns this clone: There is no known antigen for this receptor. No clone much larger than this one lies a single base away; base qualities are absent.

Recombination joined TRBV28 with TRBJ1-5; a weak D assignment points to TRBD1 (6 bases agree). The sample taken for sequencing was PBMCs. The receptor comes from a woman aged 40 to 49 in good health. Some clones in this sample may be carry-over from other donors' samples. The nucleotide sequence reads as follows: TGTGCCAGCAGCCCTAGACAGAGGGGGAATCAGCCCCAGCATTTT. This is translated as CASSPRQRGNQPQHF.